A single sample gave rise to the 29 T cell receptor beta chains below, sequenced in a study of post-analysis software for immune sequencing data. Every TCR beta cDNA library bore unique molecular identifiers. TCRdb independently ran MiXCR on the PCR reads; one entry per CDR3 protein. This table holds 750,000 to 900,000 distinct CDR3 sequences, around 46% found once. No cognate antigen is known for these TCRs. Study-wide results and limits: When patients were compared with controls, 5 or 6 TRBV segments were more frequent, TRBV5-6, TRBV5-1 and TRBV20-1 among them.

Sequenced input: blood. These receptors all come from a girl between 5 and 17 years old with multiple sclerosis.

This clonotype appeared a few times. The chain links TRBV20-1 to TRBJ2-5; 10 nucleotides match TRBD2. Matching the DNA end better, TRBJ2-7 makes the J call doubtful. The germline gives CDR1 DFQATT, CDR2 SNEGSKA (reference sequence). This CDR3 is 16 amino acids long. As DNA, the CDR3 is TGCAGTGCTAGTATGCTAGCGGGAGACCGATTCTACGAGCAGTACTTC. The encoded protein is CSASMLAGDRFYEQYF.

This clonotype was recorded a few times. The chain is built from TRBV7-6 and TRBJ2-7; D is unclear. V was trimmed by 5 bases and J by 0 bases, leaving 11 bases between them. Per the germline V gene, CDR1 is SGHVS and CDR2 is FNYEAQ. This CDR3 is 14 amino acids long. The CDR3 DNA sequence: TGTGCCAGCAGCGACTTGCAGAGCTCCTACGAGCAGTACTTC. Translated: CASSDLQSSYEQYF.

V is TRBV12-3 or TRBV12-4 and J is TRBJ2-1; possible D gene TRBD2, 6 bases. There are 12 residues in the CDR3. The germline V and J ends were trimmed by 4 bases and 9 bases, with 10 bases remaining between them. CDR3 sequence reads: CASSSSEGEQFF. The CDR3 region has the DNA TGTGCCAGCAGTTCTAGCGAAGGTGAGCAGTTCTTC.

The table lists this clonotype with a few counts. The rearrangement uses TRBV9 and TRBJ2-3, with D possibly TRBD1 on 5 matching bases. The germline V gene has CDR1 SGDLS and CDR2 YYNGEE. Trimming took off 0 bases at V and 3 bases at J, with 17 bases between the two ends. The CDR3 runs to 17 residues. The CDR3 protein is CASSVGRAGRGTDTQYF. The CDR3, as DNA: TGTGCCAGCAGCGTAGGACGGGCAGGGCGAGGAACAGATACGCAGTATTTT. Using reference TRBV9 and TRBJ2-3 for the parts outside the CDR3, the full variable domain is DSGVTQTPKHLITATGQRVTLRCSPRSGDLSVYWYQQSLDQGLQFLIQYYNGEERAKGNILERFSAQQFPDLHSELNLSSLELGDSALYFCASSVGRAGRGTDTQYFGPGTRLTVL.

The chain has TRBV20-1 and TRBJ2-2, with D tentatively TRBD1 (5 bases). Trimming left V 1 base short and J 3 bases short, with 9 bases between. There are 14 residues in the CDR3. CDR1 is DFQATT and CDR2 is SNEGSKA in the germline V gene (reference sequence). The CDR3 sequence: CSARGTRYTGELFF. CDR3 coding DNA: TGCAGTGCTAGAGGGACACGGTACACCGGGGAGCTGTTTTTT.

The CDR3 coding sequence is TGTGCCAGCAGCCCGATAGCGGGAGAGGGTTCCGTAGCCAAAAACATTCAGTACTTC. It specifies CASSPIAGEGSVAKNIQYF. The V and J genes are TRBV7-2 and TRBJ2-4; TRBD2 matches at 9 bases. Losses at the gene ends were 5 bases for V and 0 bases for J; bases not matched to a gene: 14. The V gene's germline CDR1 is SGHTA and CDR2 FQGNSA. The CDR3 totals 19 residues.

This clonotype was seen a few times. V is TRBV12-3 or TRBV12-4 and J is TRBJ2-7, with D perhaps assigned TRBD1 or TRBD2 (5 bases each). Trimming shortened V by 5 bases and J by 0 bases, and 11 bases separated the two germline ends. The CDR3 totals 14 residues. The CDR3 protein is CASSGTLSSYEQYF. The DNA for the CDR3 is TGTGCCAGCAGTGGGACGCTGAGCTCCTACGAGCAGTACTTC.

This chain joins TRBV29-1 and TRBJ2-1, with 10 positions matching TRBD1. Germline lookup yields CDR1 SQVTM and CDR2 ANQGSEA. CDR3 length: 17 amino acids. V shed 6 bases, J shed 0 bases, and the junction held 11 bases outside the gene matches. DNA for the CDR3: TGCAGCGTGGACAGGGGGTCTCGCGTTAGCTCCTACAATGAGCAGTTCTTC. It codes for CSVDRGSRVSSYNEQFF.

V gene TRBV6-6 combines with J gene TRBJ2-5, with 7 bases that match TRBD1. The DNA end is a closer match to TRBJ2-7, so the J assignment may be wrong. The CDR3 contains 14 residues. From germline, CDR1 is MNHNY and CDR2 SVGAGI (reference sequence). This CDR3 is CASSLQQGRNEQYF. The CDR3 nucleotides read TGTGCCAGCAGCCTACAACAGGGGAGAAACGAGCAGTACTTC.

In nucleotides, the CDR3 is TGCAGTGCTAGTCCCCGGGAGGGCCACTACAATGAGCAGTTCTTC. Encoded protein: CSASPREGHYNEQFF. The chain uses TRBV20-1 and TRBJ2-1, with TRBD2 matching 8 bases. CDR3 length: 15 residues. Germline V CDR1 and CDR2: DFQATT, SNEGSKA (reference sequence). V shed 3 bases and J 3 bases; nucleotides not matched to a gene: 7.

This clonotype was detected a few times. In DNA form, the CDR3 reads TGTGCCAGCAGTGACCGACAGGGCCGGGAGACCCAGTACTTC. The encoded protein is CASSDRQGRETQYF. The V and J genes are TRBV12-3 or TRBV12-4 and TRBJ2-5; 7 bases fit TRBD1. The V gene end was trimmed by 5 bases and the J gene end by 5 bases; junction bases not matched to a gene: 8. This CDR3 is 14 amino acids long.

This clonotype was seen a handful of times. The chain employs TRBV12-3 or TRBV12-4 and TRBJ2-3, with D unresolved. The CDR3 totals 13 residues. Trimming shortened V by 4 bases and J by 2 bases, and 7 bases separated the two germline ends. In DNA form, the CDR3 reads TGTGCCAGCAGTTATGATTACACAGATACGCAGTATTTT. Translating it yields CASSYDYTDTQYF.

The sample holds a few counts of this clonotype. DNA of the CDR3: TGTGCCAGCAGCCAAGATCCCGGACGGAGGGAAAAACTGTTTTTT. Translation gives CASSQDPGRREKLFF. The chain uses TRBV3-1 and TRBJ1-4; no firm D call. There are 15 residues in the CDR3. V was cut by 0 bases and J by 8 bases, with 13 bases left in between. Germline loops: CDR1 LGHDT, CDR2 YNNKEL (reference sequence).

In this sample, this clonotype turned up a few times. The chain joins TRBV10-3 to TRBJ2-1, with 7 positions matching TRBD2. Germline CDR1 and CDR2: ENHRY and SYGVKD. This CDR3 has 15 residues. The trim removed 5 bases at V and 2 bases at J, leaving 6 bases unmatched. The DNA for the CDR3 is TGTGCCATCAGTCTAGCTAGCGGAGCCTACAATGAGCAGTTCTTC. This codes for CAISLASGAYNEQFF.

The CDR3, as DNA: TGTGCCAGCAGTTATCGGACTGTATCCGCCCGGGTGGAGTACTTC. It translates to CASSYRTVSARVEYF. V usage is TRBV6-5 and J usage is TRBJ2-5; D might be TRBD2 (5 bases). Germline CDR1 and CDR2: MNHEY and SVGAGI. The CDR3 runs 15 residues. The V gene lost 3 bases and the J gene lost 12 bases, with 23 bases spanning the gap.

This clonotype was seen once. The chain uses TRBV20-1 and TRBJ2-7, with TRBD2 identical over 8 bases. Per the germline V gene, CDR1 is DFQATT and CDR2 is SNEGSKA (reference sequence). V lost 5 bases to trimming and J lost 3 bases; unmatched junction nucleotides: 12. The CDR3 has 15 amino acids. CDR3: CSAPRWSGSCYEQYF. The CDR3 DNA follows: TGCAGTGCTCCCCGGTGGAGCGGGAGCTGCTACGAGCAGTACTTC.

Only one count was recorded for this clonotype. Compared with germline, one end of the junction differs, possibly owing to a read error. The chain couples TRBV7-9 to TRBJ2-1; 8 bases agree with TRBD1. Germline values: CDR1 SEHNR, CDR2 FQNEAQ (reference sequence). The CDR3 loop spans 11 amino acids. For the CDR3, the DNA is TGTGCCAGCGGCTTAGGGACAGGGCAGTTCTTC. It translates to CASGLGTGQFF.

The rearrangement uses TRBV4-3 and TRBJ1-1, with TRBD1 as a possible D gene (5 bases). This CDR3 region has 19 residues. Germline V gene data show CDR1 as LGHNA and CDR2 as YSLEER. V lost 0 bases, J lost 4 bases, and 24 bases lay in between. The CDR3 is CASSQDWQAGSPPTTEAFF. CDR3 DNA: TGCGCCAGCAGCCAAGACTGGCAGGCAGGGAGTCCCCCGACCACTGAAGCTTTCTTT.

The V and J genes are TRBV7-9 and TRBJ2-6; 7 bases map to TRBD1. After removal of 5 bases from V and 0 bases from J, the junction contained 7 bases not matched to a gene. The CDR3 has 17 amino acids. Germline values: CDR1 SEHNR, CDR2 FQNEAQ (reference sequence). CDR3 loop: CASSMRQGSSGANVLTF. CDR3 coding DNA: TGTGCCAGCAGCATGAGACAGGGAAGCTCTGGGGCCAACGTCCTGACTTTC.

The V and J genes are TRBV24-1 and TRBJ2-7; 14 nucleotides match TRBD2. The CDR3 has 17 amino acids. The germline V gene encodes CDR1 KGHDR and CDR2 SFDVKD. V lost 2 bases and J lost 4; bases outside the gene matches: 6. This CDR3 reads CATSDSGTSGSTYEQYF. CDR3 bases: TGTGCCACCAGTGATTCCGGGACTAGCGGGAGTACATACGAGCAGTACTTC.

The genes are TRBV29-1 and TRBJ1-2; the D gene is possibly TRBD1 (5 bases). With 3 bases removed from V and 5 bases from J, the gap between germline ends came to 10 bases. Per germline, CDR1 SQVTM and CDR2 ANQGSEA. This CDR3 is 12 amino acids long. This chain's CDR3 is CSVDVGAYGYTF. The CDR3 nucleotides read TGCAGCGTTGACGTAGGGGCGTATGGCTACACCTTC.

V usage is TRBV7-2 and J usage is TRBJ2-5; weak D call: TRBD1 (5 bases). Germline V lookup: CDR1 SGHTA, CDR2 FQGNSA. The CDR3 is 16 residues long. V lost 5 bases, J lost 5 bases, and 21 bases lay in between. The CDR3, as DNA: TGTGCCAGCAGCACGAAGATACCAGGGTTGAAGGAGACCCAGTACTTC. It specifies CASSTKIPGLKETQYF.

The sample holds one count of this clonotype. The chain links TRBV6-2 or TRBV6-3 to TRBJ2-4, with 7 bases aligning to TRBD2. With the DNA end fitting TRBJ2-7 better, the J assignment may be wrong. The germline CDR1 and CDR2 sequences are MNHEY and SVGEGT. This CDR3 is built from 14 residues. The CDR3 sequence is CASSPGTTLYEQYF. The CDR3 bases are TGTGCCAGCAGTCCCGGGACTACCCTCTACGAGCAGTACTTC.

This clonotype has more than one count but fewer than ten. This rearrangement joins TRBV6-6 to TRBJ1-2; D is undetermined. Germline lookup yields CDR1 MNHNY and CDR2 SVGAGI (reference sequence). V lost 0 bases and J lost 3, with 5 bases in between. This CDR3 contains 13 residues. CDR3 in DNA: TGTGCCAGCAGTTACTCCCCAGACTATGGCTACACCTTC. It translates to CASSYSPDYGYTF.

The V gene is TRBV20-1, the J gene TRBJ2-7, with D possibly TRBD2 on 6 matching bases. Trimming pared 6 bases from V and 1 base from J, leaving 16 bases between. The CDR3 sequence is 14 residues long. CDR1 is DFQATT, CDR2 SNEGSKA, per germline (reference sequence). Here the CDR3 reads CSAGGAGKSYEQYF. The CDR3 nucleotides are TGCAGTGCCGGCGGGGCAGGGAAATCCTACGAGCAGTACTTC.

This chain links TRBV20-1 with TRBJ2-1; TRBD1 matches at 8 bases. CDR3 length equals 16 residues. The V gene's germline CDR1 is DFQATT and CDR2 SNEGSKA (reference sequence). With V trimmed by 1 base and J by 4 bases, 9 bases remained unmatched. The CDR3 sequence is CSARAQGARGYNEQFF. CDR3 bases: TGCAGTGCTAGAGCCCAGGGGGCGAGGGGTTACAATGAGCAGTTCTTC.

The V gene is TRBV13, the J gene TRBJ2-3, with D hard to call. This CDR3 is built from 11 residues. V lost 4 bases to trimming and J lost 6 bases, with 5 bases between them. CDR1 is PRHDT, CDR2 FYEKMQ, per germline (reference sequence). The CDR3 sequence is CASSYRDTQYF. The CDR3 DNA is TGTGCCAGCAGCTACCGGGATACGCAGTATTTT.

This clonotype was seen a few times. Written as DNA, the CDR3 is TGTGCCAGCAGCCTTTTGACTAGCGGGAGTATTGACGTTTCCTACGAGCAGTACTTC. It is translated as CASSLLTSGSIDVSYEQYF. V usage is TRBV2 and J usage is TRBJ2-7, with 12 bases matching TRBD2. CDR3 size: 19 residues. V was pared by 6 bases and J by 1 base, with 16 bases of the junction left unmatched. The germline gives CDR1 SNHLY, CDR2 FYNNEI.

This clonotype has just a few counts. The chain uses TRBV30 and TRBJ2-7; 7 bases are shared with TRBD1. Trimming at V came to 6 bases and at J to 4 bases, leaving 6 bases not matched to a gene. The CDR3 spans 12 residues. Germline CDR1 is GTSNPN and CDR2 is SVGIG (reference sequence). This CDR3 reads CACTVTGYEQYF. Written as DNA, the CDR3 is TGTGCCTGCACTGTGACAGGGTACGAGCAGTACTTC.